This is a list of T cell receptor beta chains from one sample in a study of technical replicates of blood from a handful of donors. Using immunoSEQ multiplex PCR, the repertoire was profiled, and TCRdb retains in-frame clones only, with some absent. This sample has 55,000 to 65,000 clones, with over 85% found just once. Material: PBMCs. Source of these receptors: a human donor in good health. Some clones in this sample may be carry-over from other donors' samples. The CDR3 runs from the conserved cysteine through the conserved F or W. A D gene is named only where the DNA matches it firmly. Size tells how often a clone was seen (once, few, many) or the class of an expanded clone, and some rows leave it out.

TRBV2	NA	NA	TRBJ2-3	CASSGVAPDTQYF	TGTGCCAGCAGTGGGGTAGCACCAGATACGCAGTATTTT
TRBV13	NA	TRBD2	TRBJ2-2	CASSPGTSGTTGELFF	TGTGCCAGCAGCCCCGGGACTAGCGGGACCACCGGGGAGCTGTTTTTT
TRBV7-8	NA	NA	TRBJ1-5	CASSLGREHPQHF	TGTGCCAGCAGCTTAGGCAGGGAACACCCCCAGCATTTT
TRBV7-6	NA	TRBD2	TRBJ2-2	CASSLLAGYTGELFF	TGTGCCAGCAGCTTACTAGCGGGATACACCGGGGAGCTGTTTTTT
TRBV5-1	NA	TRBD2	TRBJ2-7	CASSLVLAGGAYEQYF	TGCGCCAGCAGCTTGGTCCTAGCGGGAGGCGCCTACGAGCAGTACTTC
TRBV7-8	once	NA	TRBJ1-1	CASSARRNTEAFF	TGTGCCAGCAGCGCTAGACGGAACACTGAAGCTTTCTTT
TRBV6-5	NA	NA	TRBJ2-7	CASSYYESDEQYF	TGTGCCAGCAGTTACTACGAGAGCGACGAGCAGTACTTC
TRBV7-9	NA	NA	TRBJ1-1	CASSNPWTDNTEAFF	TGTGCCAGCAGCAATCCTTGGACAGATAACACTGAAGCTTTCTTT
TRBV2	NA	TRBD1	TRBJ1-2	CASSEMGQGYRANYGYTF	TGTGCCAGCAGCGAGATGGGACAGGGGTATCGTGCTAACTATGGCTACACCTTC
TRBV6-6	NA	TRBD1	TRBJ1-1	CASSPGQGARAEAFF	TGTGCCAGCAGTCCGGGTCAGGGGGCGAGGGCTGAAGCTTTCTTT
TRBV9	once	TRBD1	TRBJ2-3	CASSGPLGQGSTDTQYF	TGTGCCAGCAGCGGCCCATTGGGACAGGGGAGCACAGATACGCAGTATTTT
TRBV5-1	few	TRBD1	TRBJ2-6	CASSLGQAHSGANVLTF	TGCGCCAGCAGCCTGGGACAGGCCCACTCTGGGGCCAACGTCCTGACTTTC
TRBV28	NA	TRBD1	TRBJ1-3	CASRGQGVASGNTIYF	TGTGCCAGCAGAGGACAGGGAGTAGCCTCTGGAAACACCATATATTTT
TRBV30	once	NA	TRBJ2-2	CAWSVTRTGELFF	TGTGCCTGGAGTGTAACTAGGACCGGGGAGCTGTTTTTT
TRBV27	NA	NA	TRBJ2-7	CASSFLAGGGYEQYF	NA
TRBV11-2	NA	NA	TRBJ1-6	CASSLTPRNSPLHF	TGTGCCAGCAGCTTAACCCCCCGGAATTCACCCCTCCACTTT
TRBV15	NA	TRBD1	TRBJ1-4	CATSRDGTGGEKLFF	TGTGCCACCAGCAGAGATGGGACAGGCGGTGAAAAACTGTTTTTT